This T cell receptor (beta chain) was profiled in a study of T cells in Graves' hyperthyroidism and ophthalmopathy (dated 2019 in TCRdb). Concerning the study at large: Peripheral blood samples were taken at the time of initial diagnosis, prior to any treatment. To identify distinguishing TCR V-J signatures, a discovery cohort of around 98 patients was used, comprising some 45 with Graves' ophthalmopathy and some 60 with stable Graves' hyperthyroidism. Prospective prediction of ophthalmopathy was tested in an independent validation cohort consisting of some 19 hyperthyroidism patients and some 16 patients who later progressed to ophthalmopathy. The 75 to 100 discovery patients were divided at random into training and test sets in a 7:3 ratio. Thyroid tissue and blood T-cell repertoires from about six Graves' hyperthyroidism patients were also compared in the study. After sampling, hyperthyroidism patients received methimazole starting at 30 mg daily, and ophthalmopathy patients received high-dose intravenous methylprednisolone. According to the paper, TCR Vbeta CDR3 sequencing was carried out on 135 peripheral blood samples, which came from under 50 ophthalmopathy, around 75 hyperthyroidism and some 17 progressor patients.

The CDR3 contains 15 residues, cysteine and phenylalanine counted. Solely the CDR3 DNA is kept, with 45 bases framed from the first base. Taken from the germline V gene, the CDR1 and CDR2 loops are MNHEY and SVGEGT. Unmatched junction bases come to 6, with V trimmed by 5 bases and J by 7 bases. Amplification of TCR beta CDR3 regions was carried out from RNA transcripts. The TCR CDR3 was subjected to a first round of RT-PCR using the HTBI primer set and the Qiagen OneStep RT-PCR kit. The libraries were constructed in a second round of multiplex PCR and then size-selected and purified. Sequencing of the libraries was done on an Illumina HiSeq2000 using paired-end 100 bp reads. The authors' pipeline ran thus. SOAPnuke was used to process the raw data, removing reads that contained adapters or uncalled bases, had a mean Phred below 15, or lacked an exact match to the constant primer or identifier. COPE v1.2.5 was used to merge high-quality paired reads, and clonotypes were defined as unique nucleotide sequences. MiTCR v1.1 was used to align the clonotypes against IMGT TRBV, TRBD and TRBJ reference segments. The analysis included only V-J combinations with a frequency above 0.0001, which together covered around 99% of the repertoires. A TCS score was defined as the ratio of F50 (clonal expansion) to E x V (chaos), with BLOSUM62-based TCRdist applied between CDR3 peptides within each V-J. Welch's t-statistics and random forest reduced just over 500 V-J features to around 14, which were used in a naive Bayes classifier (R e1071). In-frame beta chains were kept once TCRdb had trimmed the public reads at Q25 with fastp and called clones with MiXCR. Every entry covers one CDR3 protein and lists the most common genes and DNA from its rows. The V and J calls and clone size are TCRdb's, not the authors'. The sample contains about 690,000 distinct CDR3 sequences, 17% of them found a single time. The top ten hold roughly 16% of the sample.

Results and caveats for the whole study, not just this receptor: In validation, the model predicted progression to ophthalmopathy with over 60% sensitivity and 72.22% specificity, a median of roughly seven months before onset. Sample size was not statistically predetermined, and blinding of investigators to group allocation was not performed. Most expanded thyroid clonotypes (frequency above 0.001) were also found in blood, which suggests that blood repertoires may mirror thyroid immune responses. A model built on a 13 V-J signature distinguished ophthalmopathy from stable hyperthyroidism, reaching roughly 88% sensitivity and around 81% specificity in cross-validation and 80%/75% in testing.

With respect to this clonotype: Its antigen remains undetermined. The sample holds no much larger clone one base away, and base qualities are not on file.

Stable Graves' hyperthyroidism was defined as no progression to ophthalmopathy during 18 months of follow-up. Hyperthyroidism patients were newly diagnosed, had a disease duration of under 2 months, and were aged 18 to 65 years. Any patient with an uncontrolled infection, another autoimmune disease, pregnancy or lactation was excluded. Diagnoses were based on clinical symptoms, serum thyroxine and TRAb, thyroid ultrasound and orbital computed tomography. PBMCs were separated from about 10 ml of fresh peripheral blood using Ficoll-Paque density gradient centrifugation. Trizol reagent was used to extract total RNA, and RNA quality was then checked on an Agilent 2100 Bioanalyzer.

Sequencing was done on a sample of blood. The rearrangement combines TRBV6-2 or TRBV6-3 with TRBJ2-1; TRBD1 lines up with 12 middle nucleotides. The receptor was derived from a man over 45 with Graves' hyperthyroidism. The encoded CDR3 is CASSQPGQGANEQFF. The DNA is TGTGCCAGCAGTCAACCGGGACAGGGGGCAAATGAGCAGTTCTTC.